The rows below give T cell receptor beta chains drawn from one sample of a study of beta chain features in type 1 diabetes. Assay used: immunoSEQ multiplex PCR; TCRdb lists only in-frame clones, some missing. The sample holds about 930,000 clones, roughly a sixth seen once. The source material was naive CD4+ T cells from blood. The origin of the receptors is a woman younger than 35 in good health. CDR3s include the opening cysteine and the closing phenylalanine or tryptophan. The order of the fields is V gene, J gene, clone size, D gene, CDR3 protein, CDR3 DNA. The D gene is left open where the match is weak. A clone size is listed for some rows: how often the clone was seen (once, few, many), or a class if it is expanded.

v_gene: TRBV14
j_gene: TRBJ2-1
abundance: few
d_gene: -
CDR3aa: CASSHTPNEGAYNEQFF
CDR3nt: TGTGCCAGCAGCCACACCCCTAACGAGGGAGCGTACAATGAGCAGTTCTTC

v_gene: TRBV25-1
j_gene: TRBJ2-7
abundance: -
d_gene: TRBD1
CDR3aa: CASSRDRGGYEQYF
CDR3nt: TGTGCCAGCAGTAGGGACAGGGGGGGATACGAGCAGTACTTC

v_gene: TRBV9
j_gene: TRBJ2-1
abundance: -
d_gene: TRBD2
CDR3aa: CASSPTGLAGLRNEQFF
CDR3nt: TGTGCCAGCAGCCCCACGGGTCTAGCGGGTTTACGGAATGAGCAGTTCTTC

v_gene: TRBV9
j_gene: TRBJ2-3
abundance: few
d_gene: TRBD2
CDR3aa: CASSVGAGGRDTQYF
CDR3nt: TGTGCCAGCAGCGTAGGAGCGGGAGGGCGGGATACGCAGTATTTT

v_gene: TRBV28
j_gene: TRBJ1-1
abundance: few
d_gene: -
CDR3aa: CASSRGQRNTEAFF
CDR3nt: TGTGCCAGCAGCCGAGGACAGAGGAACACTGAAGCTTTCTTT

v_gene: TRBV28
j_gene: TRBJ1-5
abundance: -
d_gene: TRBD1
CDR3aa: CATTQGAQQPQHF
CDR3nt: TGTGCCACCACACAGGGGGCTCAGCAGCCCCAGCATTTT

v_gene: TRBV27
j_gene: TRBJ2-2
abundance: -
d_gene: TRBD1
CDR3aa: CASSTRTGGTGELFF
CDR3nt: TGTGCCAGCAGTACCCGGACAGGGGGGACCGGGGAGCTGTTTTTT

v_gene: TRBV19
j_gene: TRBJ2-1
abundance: -
d_gene: -
CDR3aa: CASLGNNEQFF
CDR3nt: TGTGCCAGTCTCGGTAACAATGAGCAGTTCTTC

v_gene: TRBV9
j_gene: TRBJ1-1
abundance: -
d_gene: TRBD1
CDR3aa: CASSVGQPGAEAFF
CDR3nt: TGTGCCAGCAGCGTGGGACAGCCAGGAGCTGAAGCTTTCTTT

v_gene: TRBV7-3
j_gene: TRBJ2-7
abundance: few
d_gene: -
CDR3aa: CASSLTRANEQYF
CDR3nt: TGTGCCAGCAGCTTAACCAGGGCAAACGAGCAGTACTTC

v_gene: TRBV6-6
j_gene: TRBJ2-7
abundance: -
d_gene: -
CDR3aa: CASSSRLRGAFYEQYF
CDR3nt: TGTGCCAGCAGTTCCCGGCTCAGGGGCGCATTCTACGAGCAGTACTTC

v_gene: TRBV2
j_gene: TRBJ2-2
abundance: few
d_gene: TRBD1
CDR3aa: CASSRDLGGTTGELFF
CDR3nt: TGTGCCAGCAGCAGAGACCTAGGGGGCACCACCGGGGAGCTGTTTTTT

v_gene: TRBV20-1
j_gene: TRBJ2-7
abundance: -
d_gene: -
CDR3aa: CSPNQPWEQYF
CDR3nt: TGCAGTCCGAATCAACCCTGGGAGCAGTACTTC

v_gene: TRBV7-2
j_gene: TRBJ2-3
abundance: few
d_gene: -
CDR3aa: CASSLARTGSMGLDTQYF
CDR3nt: TGTGCCAGCAGCTTAGCAAGGACAGGCTCTATGGGACTGGATACGCAGTATTTT

v_gene: TRBV6-1
j_gene: TRBJ2-1
abundance: -
d_gene: TRBD2
CDR3aa: CASSEWGLAGVNEQFF
CDR3nt: TGTGCCAGCAGTGAATGGGGACTAGCGGGAGTCAATGAGCAGTTCTTC

v_gene: TRBV27
j_gene: TRBJ1-3
abundance: few
d_gene: -
CDR3aa: CASRPSLSGYTIYF
CDR3nt: TGTGCCAGCAGGCCCTCACTCTCGGGATACACCATATATTTT

v_gene: TRBV2
j_gene: TRBJ2-2
abundance: -
d_gene: -
CDR3aa: CASRVFEGGELFF
CDR3nt: TGTGCCAGCAGGGTTTTTGAGGGCGGGGAGCTGTTTTTT

v_gene: TRBV14
j_gene: TRBJ2-7
abundance: few
d_gene: TRBD2
CDR3aa: CASSRGLAGVSEQYF
CDR3nt: TGTGCCAGCAGCCGGGGACTAGCGGGAGTAAGCGAGCAGTACTTC

v_gene: TRBV19
j_gene: TRBJ1-1
abundance: few
d_gene: TRBD1
CDR3aa: CASRYRGSSEAFF
CDR3nt: TGTGCCAGTAGATACAGGGGCTCCTCTGAAGCTTTCTTT

v_gene: TRBV20-1
j_gene: TRBJ2-5
abundance: few
d_gene: TRBD2
CDR3aa: CSARILAGMYF
CDR3nt: TGCAGTGCTAGAATACTAGCGGGAATGTACTTC

v_gene: TRBV6-5
j_gene: TRBJ2-5
abundance: -
d_gene: TRBD1
CDR3aa: CASSGTGKETQYF
CDR3nt: TGTGCCAGCAGCGGGACAGGGAAAGAGACCCAGTACTTC

v_gene: TRBV5-1
j_gene: TRBJ2-6
abundance: -
d_gene: -
CDR3aa: CASGPGVGANVLTF
CDR3nt: TGCGCCAGCGGGCCGGGGGTCGGGGCCAACGTCCTGACTTTC

v_gene: TRBV6-1
j_gene: TRBJ2-7
abundance: few
d_gene: -
CDR3aa: CASSDIRQVVVIRHF
CDR3nt: TGTGCCAGCAGTGATATCCGACAGGTGGTCGTTATTCGGCACTTC

v_gene: TRBV15
j_gene: TRBJ1-2
abundance: few
d_gene: -
CDR3aa: CATSRETRTRGEDTF
CDR3nt: TGTGCCACCAGCAGAGAGACGCGGACAAGGGGGGAGGACACCTTC

v_gene: TRBV7-2
j_gene: TRBJ2-5
abundance: few
d_gene: -
CDR3aa: CASSLGTAQETQYF
CDR3nt: TGTGCCAGCAGCTTAGGTACAGCCCAAGAGACCCAGTACTTC

v_gene: TRBV5-4
j_gene: TRBJ2-7
abundance: few
d_gene: -
CDR3aa: CASSVQGYEQYF
CDR3nt: TGTGCCAGCAGCGTCCAGGGCTACGAGCAGTACTTC